Shown below are 21 T cell receptor beta chains from a single sample sequenced in a study of CD8+ T cells in alopecia areata. It was cDNA, reverse transcribed from extracted RNA, that served as the sequencing template. The method was immunoSEQ multiplex PCR; TCRdb's version includes in-frame clones alone and lacks a portion of them. This sample has fewer than 100,000 clones, with 35% to 45% found just once. Material for sequencing was CD4+ T cells sorted from blood. These receptors were collected from a human donor with alopecia areata.

V and J are TRBV29-1 and TRBJ2-5; D possibly corresponds to TRBD2 (7 bases). This CDR3 is built from 13 residues. Germline loops: CDR1 SQVTM, CDR2 ANQGSEA. V gave up 5 bases and J gave up 5 bases, with 15 bases separating them. This CDR3 reads CSVRAGRGETQYF. CDR3 nucleotides: TGCAGCGTTCGAGCGGGAAGGGGGGAGACCCAGTACTTC.

The chain carries TRBV29-1 and TRBJ2-3; D possibly corresponds to TRBD2 (6 bases). Deletions cut 6 bases from V and 6 bases from J, with 19 bases between. Germline CDR1 and CDR2: SQVTM and ANQGSEA. This CDR3 comprises 14 residues. The CDR3 sequence: CSVSRAAGPDTQYF. The CDR3 bases are TGCAGCGTGAGCCGGGCAGCGGGTCCCGATACGCAGTATTTT.

This chain links TRBV25-1 with TRBJ2-5; D gene uncertain. The V end lost 4 bases, the J end lost 2 bases, and 5 bases lay between the germline ends. The CDR3 has 12 residues. Germline V lookup: CDR1 MGHDK, CDR2 SYGVNS. The CDR3 nucleotides are TGTGCCAGCAGTGGTGGTCAAGAGACCCAGTACTTC. Encoded protein: CASSGGQETQYF.

This clone was seen more than once but under ten times. The chain combines TRBV25-1 with TRBJ2-7; D could derive from TRBD1 or TRBD2 (5 bases each). The germline V gene has CDR1 MGHDK and CDR2 SYGVNS. Deletions cut 6 bases from V and 5 bases from J, with 8 bases between. The CDR3 contains 11 residues. In DNA, the CDR3 is TGTGCCAGCAGAGGGGAGCACGAGCAGTACTTC. Translated, it gives CASRGEHEQYF.

The CDR3 is CSVVSELNTGELFF. The CDR3 DNA reads TGCAGCGTTGTCTCGGAGTTGAACACCGGGGAGCTGTTTTTT. This sequence joins TRBV29-1 and TRBJ2-2, with D hard to call. The CDR3 spans 14 residues. Germline-derived CDR1 and CDR2 are SQVTM and ANQGSEA. With 4 bases removed from V and 1 base from J, the gap between germline ends came to 10 bases.

The chain joins TRBV7-2 to TRBJ2-1, with 8 bases aligning to TRBD2. Trimming took 1 base from V and 7 from J; bases not matched to a gene: 6. The CDR3 runs to 15 residues. The germline V gene encodes CDR1 SGHTA and CDR2 FQGNSA. CDR3 region: CASSLGLAGLNEQFF. The CDR3 DNA is TGTGCCAGCAGCTTAGGTTTAGCGGGATTGAATGAGCAGTTCTTC.

This chain joins TRBV29-1 and TRBJ2-3; D perhaps matches TRBD2 (5 bases). This CDR3 is built from 14 residues. With 1 base removed from V and 0 bases from J, the gap between germline ends came to 8 bases. Germline V gives CDR1 SQVTM, CDR2 ANQGSEA. CDR3 coding DNA: TGCAGCGTTGAAGCCTGGACTAGCACAGATACGCAGTATTTT. As protein: CSVEAWTSTDTQYF.

This clone was recorded once. V gene TRBV25-1 combines with J gene TRBJ2-5; the match to TRBD1 covers 7 bases. There are 15 residues in the CDR3. Germline CDR1 reads MGHDK; CDR2 reads SYGVNS. V lost 4 bases and J lost 5; bases outside the gene matches: 10. For the CDR3, the DNA is TGTGCCAGCAGTGGGACCATGGACAGGCCGGAGACCCAGTACTTC. Protein sequence: CASSGTMDRPETQYF.

This chain links TRBV29-1 with TRBJ2-7; D may match TRBD1 or TRBD2 (5 bases each). Trimming removed 7 bases at V and 12 bases at J, with 25 bases between. From germline, CDR1 is SQVTM and CDR2 ANQGSEA. CDR3 length equals 13 residues. For the CDR3, the DNA is TGCAGCGGTGATACCGTCCCGGGACGGTGTTTGTACTTC. Amino acid sequence: CSGDTVPGRCLYF.

J is TRBJ2-7 and V is TRBV11-2, with D uncertain. This CDR3 comprises 12 residues. Between the trimmed V and J ends, which lost 5 bases and 6 bases, there was a span of 11 bases. Germline V gene data show CDR1 as SGHAT and CDR2 as FQNNGV. The DNA of the CDR3 is TGTGCCAGCAGCGGCGAATCTCGCGAGCAGTACTTC. The encoded protein is CASSGESREQYF.

The rearrangement joins TRBV10-3 to TRBJ2-5; D gene ambiguous. Germline V gene data show CDR1 as ENHRY and CDR2 as SYGVKD. V dropped 10 bases and J dropped 2 bases, with 17 bases sitting between them. The CDR3 is 14 residues long. CDR3 amino acids: CATRVGGIQETQYF. The DNA for the CDR3 is TGTGCCACCCGGGTCGGCGGAATACAAGAGACCCAGTACTTC.

This clone was counted a few times. The genes are TRBV28 and TRBJ2-3, with 9 nucleotides matching TRBD2. CDR3 length: 15 amino acids. The germline V gene has CDR1 MDHEN and CDR2 SYDVKM. Trimming cost V 2 bases and J 5 bases; bases outside gene matches: 5. CDR3 residues: CASSLAGGPGDTQYF. The CDR3 bases are TGTGCCAGCAGTTTAGCGGGAGGGCCAGGAGATACGCAGTATTTT.

The chain couples TRBV29-1 to TRBJ1-1, with D tentatively TRBD1 (6 bases). CDR3 size: 14 residues. The V end was cut by 6 bases, the J end by 0 bases, with 14 bases between. CDR1 SQVTM and CDR2 ANQGSEA come from the germline V gene. CDR3 residues: CSVGGQLMNTEAFF. CDR3 nucleotide sequence: TGCAGCGTGGGAGGACAGCTAATGAACACTGAAGCTTTCTTT.

The chain recombines TRBV6-6 with TRBJ1-4; TRBD1 aligns across 7 bases. This CDR3 is 15 amino acids long. Trimming cost V 5 bases and J 7 bases; bases outside gene matches: 10. CDR1 and CDR2 (germline): MNHNY, SVGAGI (reference sequence). CDR3 protein: CASSRTGERGEKLFF. In nucleotides, the CDR3 is TGTGCCAGCAGTAGAACAGGGGAGCGGGGTGAAAAACTGTTTTTT.

The chain combines TRBV5-1 with TRBJ1-5; D remains unclear. Trimming left V 5 bases short and J 4 bases short, with 10 bases between. Germline V gene sequence: CDR1 SGHRS, CDR2 YFSETQ. The CDR3 has 13 residues. The CDR3: CASSPIGNQPQHF. Written as DNA, the CDR3 is TGCGCCAGCAGTCCTATTGGTAATCAGCCCCAGCATTTT.

The chain links TRBV29-1 to TRBJ2-2, with TRBD1 identical over 7 bases. Trimming removed 4 bases from V and 0 bases from J; junction bases left unmatched: 2. Looked up from germline, CDR1 is SQVTM and CDR2 is ANQGSEA. The CDR3 has 14 residues. The CDR3 DNA follows: TGCAGCGTTGGGGACAGATCGAACACCGGGGAGCTGTTTTTT. Translation gives CSVGDRSNTGELFF.

The rearrangement links TRBV11-2 to TRBJ1-6; D remains ambiguous. The ends were cut back, 5 bases at V and 8 bases at J, with 10 bases in the middle. CDR1 is SGHAT and CDR2 is FQNNGV in the germline V gene. CDR3 length equals 13 residues. CDR3 coding DNA: TGTGCCAGCAGCCAGCAGGCCGATTCACCCCTCCACTTT. Translation gives CASSQQADSPLHF.

This clone was detected once. The J gene is TRBJ1-1, the V gene TRBV27; tentative D call: TRBD1 (6 bases). CDR3 length equals 16 residues. Germline values: CDR1 MNHEY, CDR2 SMNVEV (reference sequence). The V and J ends lost 4 bases and 1 base respectively, with 16 bases between them. The CDR3 coding sequence is TGTGCCAGCAGTTCCCTCTTGGACAGATCGAACACTGAAGCTTTCTTT. Protein sequence: CASSSLLDRSNTEAFF.

The chain recombines TRBV4-2 with TRBJ1-2; TRBD1 is a possible D gene (5 bases). The V and J ends lost 0 bases and 4 bases respectively, with 18 bases between them. Looked up from germline, CDR1 is LGHNA and CDR2 is YNFKEQ. This CDR3 region has 17 residues. The CDR3 spells CASSQDPQVMQGYGYTF. The CDR3 DNA is TGTGCCAGCAGCCAAGACCCGCAGGTGATGCAGGGCTATGGCTACACCTTC.

This chain connects TRBV7-7 to TRBJ2-5, with 8 bases identical to TRBD2. Germline V gene sequence: CDR1 SSHAT, CDR2 FNYEAQ (reference sequence). This CDR3 contains 15 residues. V shed 1 base, J shed 1 base, and the junction held 2 bases outside the gene matches. CDR3 nucleotides: TGTGCCAGCAGCTTAGGGACTAGCAGCCAAGAGACCCAGTACTTC. Residues: CASSLGTSSQETQYF.

The J gene is TRBJ2-3, the V gene TRBV6-6; D call uncertain. Trimming took 2 bases from V and 6 from J, leaving 9 bases between them. The germline CDR1 and CDR2 sequences are MNHNY and SVGAGI (reference sequence). CDR3 length: 13 residues. CDR3 region: CASSYGMGDTQYF. CDR3 coding DNA: TGTGCCAGCAGTTACGGTATGGGGGATACGCAGTATTTT.